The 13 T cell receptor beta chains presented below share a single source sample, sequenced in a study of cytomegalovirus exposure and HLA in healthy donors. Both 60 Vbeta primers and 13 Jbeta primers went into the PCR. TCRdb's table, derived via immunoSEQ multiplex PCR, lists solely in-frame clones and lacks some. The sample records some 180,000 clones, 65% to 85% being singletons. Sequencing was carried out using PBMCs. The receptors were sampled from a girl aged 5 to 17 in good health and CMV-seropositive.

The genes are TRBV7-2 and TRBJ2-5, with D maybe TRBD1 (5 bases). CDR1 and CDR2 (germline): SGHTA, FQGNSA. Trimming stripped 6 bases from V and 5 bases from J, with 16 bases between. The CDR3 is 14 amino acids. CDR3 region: CASRGRSGKETQYF. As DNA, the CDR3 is TGTGCCAGCAGGGGGCGGTCAGGGAAGGAGACCCAGTACTTC.

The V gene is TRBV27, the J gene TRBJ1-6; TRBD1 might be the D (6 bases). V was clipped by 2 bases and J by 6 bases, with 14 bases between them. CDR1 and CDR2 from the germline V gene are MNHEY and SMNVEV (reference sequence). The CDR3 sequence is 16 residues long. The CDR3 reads CASSLPGTQANSPLHF. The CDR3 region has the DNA TGTGCCAGCAGTTTACCAGGGACACAGGCTAATTCACCCCTCCACTTT.

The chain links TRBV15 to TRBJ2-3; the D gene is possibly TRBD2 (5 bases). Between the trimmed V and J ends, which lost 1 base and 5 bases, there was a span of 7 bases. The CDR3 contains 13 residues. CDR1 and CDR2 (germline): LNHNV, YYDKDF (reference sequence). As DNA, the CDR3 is TGTGCCACCAGCAGAGCCCGGGGAGATACGCAGTATTTT. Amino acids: CATSRARGDTQYF.

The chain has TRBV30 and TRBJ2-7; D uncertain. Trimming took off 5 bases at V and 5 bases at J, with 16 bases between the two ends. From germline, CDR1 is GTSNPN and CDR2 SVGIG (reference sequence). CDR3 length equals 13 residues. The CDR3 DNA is TGTGCCTGGGCACGGTTATTACGGGACGAGCAGTACTTC. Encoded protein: CAWARLLRDEQYF.

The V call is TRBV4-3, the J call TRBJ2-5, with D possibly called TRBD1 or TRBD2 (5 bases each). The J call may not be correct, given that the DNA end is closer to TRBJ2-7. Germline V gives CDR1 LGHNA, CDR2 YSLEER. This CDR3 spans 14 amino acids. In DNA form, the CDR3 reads TGCGCCAGCAGCCAAGATCTGGGGGCCTACGAGCAGTACTTC. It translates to CASSQDLGAYEQYF.

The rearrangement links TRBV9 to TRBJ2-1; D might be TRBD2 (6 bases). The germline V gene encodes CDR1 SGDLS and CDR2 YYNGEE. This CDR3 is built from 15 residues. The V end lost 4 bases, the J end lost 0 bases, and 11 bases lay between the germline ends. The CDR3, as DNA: TGTGCCAGCAGCCTTAGCGGAAGCTCCTACAATGAGCAGTTCTTC. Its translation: CASSLSGSSYNEQFF. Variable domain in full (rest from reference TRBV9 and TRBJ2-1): DSGVTQTPKHLITATGQRVTLRCSPRSGDLSVYWYQQSLDQGLQFLIQYYNGEERAKGNILERFSAQQFPDLHSELNLSSLELGDSALYFCASSLSGSSYNEQFFGPGTRLTVL.

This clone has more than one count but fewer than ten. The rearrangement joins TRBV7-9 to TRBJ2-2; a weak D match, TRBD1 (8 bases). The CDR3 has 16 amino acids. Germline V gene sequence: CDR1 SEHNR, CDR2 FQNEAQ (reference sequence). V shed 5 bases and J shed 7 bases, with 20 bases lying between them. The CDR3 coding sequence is TGTGCCAGCAGCGACGGACAGGGAGGGAAAGGCGGGGAGCTGTTTTTT. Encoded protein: CASSDGQGGKGGELFF.

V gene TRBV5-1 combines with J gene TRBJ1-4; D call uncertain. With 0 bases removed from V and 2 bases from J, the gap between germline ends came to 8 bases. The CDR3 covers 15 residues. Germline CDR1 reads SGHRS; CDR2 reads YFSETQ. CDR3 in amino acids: CASSLGSATNEKLFF. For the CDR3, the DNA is TGCGCCAGCAGCTTGGGGTCAGCGACTAATGAAAAACTGTTTTTT.

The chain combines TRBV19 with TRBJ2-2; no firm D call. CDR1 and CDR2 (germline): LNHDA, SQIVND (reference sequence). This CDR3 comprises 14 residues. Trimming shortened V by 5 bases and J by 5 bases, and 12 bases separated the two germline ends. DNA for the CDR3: TGTGCCAGTAGTTCTGACCACGGGACCGGGGAGCTGTTTTTT. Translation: CASSSDHGTGELFF.

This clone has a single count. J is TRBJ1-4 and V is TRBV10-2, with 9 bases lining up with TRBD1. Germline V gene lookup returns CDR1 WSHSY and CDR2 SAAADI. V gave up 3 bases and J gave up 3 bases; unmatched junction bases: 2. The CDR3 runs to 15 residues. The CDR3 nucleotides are TGCGCCAGCAGTGATACAGGGGGCTCTAATGAAAAACTGTTTTTT. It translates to CASSDTGGSNEKLFF.

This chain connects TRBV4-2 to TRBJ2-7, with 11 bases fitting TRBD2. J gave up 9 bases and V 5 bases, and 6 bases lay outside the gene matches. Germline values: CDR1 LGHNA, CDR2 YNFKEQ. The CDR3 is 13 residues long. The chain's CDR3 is CASSEPLAGVQYF. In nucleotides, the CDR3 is TGTGCCAGCAGCGAGCCACTAGCGGGAGTGCAGTACTTC.

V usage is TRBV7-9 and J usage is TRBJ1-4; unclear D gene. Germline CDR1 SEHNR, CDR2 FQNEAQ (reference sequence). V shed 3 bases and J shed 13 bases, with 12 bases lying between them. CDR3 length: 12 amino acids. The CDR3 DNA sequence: TGTGCCAGCAGCTTCGGGGATCTCGCACTGTTTTTT. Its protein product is CASSFGDLALFF.

CDR3: CASSSREREQYF. CDR3 sequence (DNA): TGTGCCAGCAGTTCCCGCGAGCGGGAGCAGTACTTC. This chain connects TRBV6-6 to TRBJ2-5; 8 bases map to TRBD2. Germline V gene data show CDR1 as MNHNY and CDR2 as SVGAGI (reference sequence). This CDR3 region has 12 residues. The V and J ends lost 4 bases and 11 bases, in that order; junction bases with no gene match: 6.